This is a list of T cell receptor beta chains from one sample in a study of blood T cell repertoires in COVID-19. This table comes from immunoSEQ multiplex PCR, and its TCRdb copy is limited to in-frame clones, with some not included. The sample records a few hundred thousand clones, roughly 90% being singletons. The source material was peripheral blood. The receptors originated from a woman aged 25-40 years with COVID-19, enrolled during active disease. CDR3s include the opening cysteine and the closing phenylalanine or tryptophan. A D gene is named only where the DNA matches it firmly. Only some rows state a clone size, as once, few, many or a class for expanded clones.

>TRBV19|TRBJ1-1|once|-
TGTGCCACGTATGGGGGGACCACTGAAGCTTTCTTT
CATYGGTTEAFF
>TRBV4-1|TRBJ1-2|few|-
TGCGCCAGCAGCAGTCCGTTTCAGGCGACGCTATATGGCTACACCTTC
CASSSPFQATLYGYTF
>TRBV15|TRBJ2-7|-|TRBD2
TGTGCCACCAGCAGAGATAGCGGACTAGCGGCCTACGAGCAGTACTTC
CATSRDSGLAAYEQYF
>TRBV18|TRBJ1-4|once|-
TGTGCCAGCTCACCACCGGGCAGTTCTAATGAAAAACTGTTTTTT
CASSPPGSSNEKLFF
>TRBV5-1|TRBJ2-1|-|-
TGCGCCAGCAGCACCCCTCTAGCGACCTACAATGAGCAGTTCTTC
CASSTPLATYNEQFF
>TRBV5-6|TRBJ1-2|-|TRBD1
TGTGCCAGCAGCTTGGAAGTGACAGGGGGCGCATATGGCTACACCTTC
CASSLEVTGGAYGYTF
>TRBV2|TRBJ1-5|once|TRBD1
TGTGCCAGCAGTCGACAGGGAGGCAATCAGCCCCAGCATTTT
CASSRQGGNQPQHF
>TRBV6-6|TRBJ2-5|-|-
TGTGCCAGCAGTCGGGGTGGCTATAGAGGGAGGACCCAGTACTTC
CASSRGGYRGRTQYF
>TRBV27|TRBJ2-7|few|-
TGTGCCAGCAGTTCCCCGACTAGAAAATACGAGCAGTACTTC
CASSSPTRKYEQYF
>TRBV19|TRBJ1-5|-|-
TGTGCCAGTAGTATACCGGTGACGGGTCAGCCCCAGCATTTT
CASSIPVTGQPQHF
>TRBV27|TRBJ1-5|-|-
TGTGCCAGCGGTTCCGGGATCGGAAGCAATCAGCCCCAGCATTTT
CASGSGIGSNQPQHF
>TRBV12-3/TRBV12-4|TRBJ2-7|-|TRBD1
TGTGCCAGCAGTCTTCGACAGGGCTACGAGCAGTACTTC
CASSLRQGYEQYF
>TRBV28|TRBJ2-5|-|TRBD2
TGTGCCAGCAGTCTGACTAGCGGGAGGGCACAGACCCAGTACTTC
CASSLTSGRAQTQYF